This T cell receptor (beta chain) was sequenced during a study of blood T cell repertoires in COVID-19. Study at large: Sites in the United States, Italy and Spain provided acute and convalescent COVID-19 samples. PBMCs, B-cell-depleted T cells, or T cells were the source of the cDNA or gDNA that made up the material.

The CDR3 consists of 14 residues. The V end lost 4 bases, the J end lost 7 bases, and 14 bases lay between the germline ends. The germline gives CDR1 SGHTA, CDR2 FQGNSA. Per the original data handling: Amplified reference gene primers provided the basis for estimating nucleated cell counts. The data were produced by immunoSEQ multiplex PCR, yet TCRdb's version contains in-frame clones alone and is incomplete. That table furnishes V, J and clone size, whereas the DNA furnished D and trimming. The profile shows about 82,000 clones, around 67% of them singletons. The gene calls are TRBV7-2 and TRBJ1-5, with D possibly being TRBD1 (5 bases). Sequencing input: peripheral blood. The origin of this receptor is a human donor with acute or convalescent COVID-19. The donor label of this sample is uncertain. CDR3 region: CASSSQGSGQPQHF. In nucleotides, the CDR3 is TGTGCCAGCAGCTCTCAGGGCTCTGGACAGCCCCAGCATTTT. The variable domain in full, completed from reference TRBV7-2 and TRBJ1-5, reads GAGVSQSPSNKVTEKGKDVELRCDPISGHTALYWYRQSLGQGLEFLIYFQGNSAPDKSGLPSDRFSAERTGGSVSTLTIQRTQQEDSAVYLCASSSQGSGQPQHFGDGTRLSIL.